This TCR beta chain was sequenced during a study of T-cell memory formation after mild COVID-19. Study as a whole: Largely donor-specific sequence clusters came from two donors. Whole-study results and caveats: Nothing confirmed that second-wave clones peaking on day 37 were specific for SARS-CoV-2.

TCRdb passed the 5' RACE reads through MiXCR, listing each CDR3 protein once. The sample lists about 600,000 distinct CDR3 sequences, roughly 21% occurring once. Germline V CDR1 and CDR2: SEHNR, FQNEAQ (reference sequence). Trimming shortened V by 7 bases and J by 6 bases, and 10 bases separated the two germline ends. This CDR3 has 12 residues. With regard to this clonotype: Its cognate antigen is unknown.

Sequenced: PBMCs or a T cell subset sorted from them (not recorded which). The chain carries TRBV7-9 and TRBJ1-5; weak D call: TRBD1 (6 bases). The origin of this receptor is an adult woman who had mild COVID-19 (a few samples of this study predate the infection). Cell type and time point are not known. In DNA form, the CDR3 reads TGTGCCAGCACCCAAGGGGGTCAGCCCCAGCATTTT. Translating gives CASTQGGQPQHF.